These 22 T cell receptor beta chains were sequenced from one sample in a study of T cell changes during pregnancy in multiple sclerosis. Measured with immunoSEQ multiplex PCR; TCRdb has only the in-frame clones, and not every one. This sample has about 77,000 clones, with 85% to 95% found just once. The specimen was peripheral blood, collected after pregnancy. These receptors all come from a female donor in good health, enrolled as a control in a pregnancy study.

The chain combines TRBV7-2 with TRBJ2-1, with D hard to call. The CDR3 covers 15 residues. Germline V gene sequence: CDR1 SGHTA, CDR2 FQGNSA. V was trimmed by 5 bases and J by 0 bases, leaving 11 bases between them. CDR3 bases: TGTGCCAGCAGCCCAACAATAACCTCCTACAATGAGCAGTTCTTC. Encoded protein: CASSPTITSYNEQFF. The full variable domain, rest sourced from reference TRBV7-2 and TRBJ2-1, is GAGVSQSPSNKVTEKGKDVELRCDPISGHTALYWYRQSLGQGLEFLIYFQGNSAPDKSGLPSDRFSAERTGGSVSTLTIQRTQQEDSAVYLCASSPTITSYNEQFFGPGTRLTVL.

The rearrangement links TRBV2 to TRBJ1-4, with 10 bases identical to TRBD1. The J segment lost 4 bases and the V segment lost 6 bases, leaving 8 bases of the junction unmatched. Looked up from germline, CDR1 is SNHLY and CDR2 is FYNNEI. The CDR3 has 16 residues. CDR3 in DNA: TGTGCCAGCAGAGACAGGGGGCTTAGGGATAATGAAAAACTGTTTTTT. Its translation: CASRDRGLRDNEKLFF.

The chain uses TRBV28 and TRBJ2-7, with 10 nucleotides matching TRBD1. The CDR3 spans 16 residues. V dropped 5 bases and J dropped 2; count of bases not matched to a gene: 9. CDR1 and CDR2 (germline): MDHEN, SYDVKM. In DNA form, the CDR3 reads TGTGCCAGCAGTCCACAAACCGGGACAGGGGCCTACGAGCAGTACTTC. This codes for CASSPQTGTGAYEQYF.

The rearrangement uses TRBV25-1 and TRBJ2-3, with 10 bases lining up with TRBD1. Trimming at V came to 5 bases and at J to 4 bases, leaving 6 bases not matched to a gene. This CDR3 region has 15 residues. CDR1 MGHDK and CDR2 SYGVNS come from the germline V gene. CDR3 nucleotide sequence: TGTGCCAGCAGTAAGTGGGACAGGGGATCAGATACGCAGTATTTT. Translation: CASSKWDRGSDTQYF.

V and J are TRBV18 and TRBJ2-5, with 8 bases matching TRBD1. With V trimmed by 6 bases and J by 2 bases, 8 bases remained unmatched. The germline gives CDR1 KGHSH, CDR2 LQKENI. The CDR3 length is 15 residues. This CDR3 is CASSPDRVSQETQYF. CDR3 coding DNA: TGTGCCAGCTCTCCGGACAGGGTGTCTCAAGAGACCCAGTACTTC.

The chain employs TRBV5-1 and TRBJ2-7; no clear D gene. Trimming left V 4 bases short and J 7 bases short, with 21 bases between. Per germline, CDR1 SGHRS and CDR2 YFSETQ. This CDR3 has 15 residues. The CDR3 reads CASSPNSNFDGEQYF. DNA for the CDR3: TGCGCCAGCAGCCCTAACAGCAATTTCGATGGGGAGCAGTACTTC.

This chain links TRBV25-1 with TRBJ2-5; 9 bases are shared with TRBD2. The CDR3 length is 15 residues. V dropped 6 bases and J dropped 5; count of bases not matched to a gene: 10. Germline V CDR1 and CDR2: MGHDK, SYGVNS. CDR3 DNA sequence: TGTGCCAGCAGCCAACTAGCGGGCTTTTCGGAGACCCAGTACTTC. It is translated as CASSQLAGFSETQYF.

The J gene is TRBJ2-7, the V gene TRBV15, with TRBD2 matching over 7 bases. Trimming at V came to 1 base and at J to 3 bases, leaving 6 bases not matched to a gene. From germline, CDR1 is LNHNV and CDR2 YYDKDF (reference sequence). CDR3 length equals 15 residues. The CDR3 nucleotides are TGTGCCACCAGCAGAGGGGGGGGTAGTCGCTACGAGCAGTACTTC. Residues: CATSRGGGSRYEQYF.

V usage is TRBV6-5 and J usage is TRBJ2-7, with a possible D match to TRBD2 (5 bases). CDR1 and CDR2 from the germline V gene are MNHEY and SVGAGI. This CDR3 comprises 15 residues. V lost 0 bases, J lost 1 base, and 10 bases lay in between. The CDR3 nucleotides are TGTGCCAGCAGTTACTCGTCTAGCAGGTCCTACGAGCAGTACTTC. Translated: CASSYSSSRSYEQYF.

The rearrangement links TRBV27 to TRBJ2-7, with a possible D match to TRBD1 (6 bases). The CDR3 is made up of 14 amino acids. Germline-derived CDR1 and CDR2 are MNHEY and SMNVEV (reference sequence). The ends were cut back, 5 bases at V and 2 bases at J, with 13 bases in the middle. CDR3 protein: CASSRFGQTYEQYF. CDR3 in DNA: TGTGCCAGCAGTCGATTCGGACAGACCTACGAGCAGTACTTC.

This clone was picked up one time. The chain combines TRBV30 with TRBJ2-5; the match to TRBD2 covers 12 bases. There are 16 residues in the CDR3. The germline V gene encodes CDR1 GTSNPN and CDR2 SVGIG (reference sequence). V was pared by 2 bases and J by 3 bases, with 7 bases of the junction left unmatched. The CDR3 loop is CAWSPGLAGPEETQYF. The CDR3 coding sequence is TGTGCCTGGAGTCCAGGACTAGCGGGGCCCGAAGAGACCCAGTACTTC.

The chain uses TRBV19 and TRBJ2-6; D is perhaps TRBD2 (6 bases). V was clipped by 6 bases and J by 0 bases, with 15 bases between them. The CDR3 has 17 amino acids. CDR1 LNHDA and CDR2 SQIVND come from the germline V gene (reference sequence). The CDR3 nucleotides read TGTGCCAGTAGCCGTGGGACTGGGAGCTCTGGGGCCAACGTCCTGACTTTC. It codes for CASSRGTGSSGANVLTF.

This chain connects TRBV10-2 to TRBJ1-1; D is ambiguous. The CDR3 length is 12 residues. The V and J ends lost 4 bases and 5 bases respectively, with 8 bases between them. Germline CDR1 is WSHSY and CDR2 is SAAADI. The CDR3 nucleotides are TGCGCCAGCAGTGTTTTCAGAACTGAAGCTTTCTTT. Protein sequence: CASSVFRTEAFF.

The chain employs TRBV18 and TRBJ1-1; the D gene is possibly TRBD1 (6 bases). The CDR3 length is 14 residues. Germline values: CDR1 KGHSH, CDR2 LQKENI. V was clipped by 6 bases and J by 2 bases, with 13 bases between them. In nucleotides, the CDR3 is TGTGCCAGCTCCCGAGGACAGCTCAACACTGAAGCTTTCTTT. As protein: CASSRGQLNTEAFF.

J is TRBJ2-7 and V is TRBV9; 7 bases are a match to TRBD1. Germline V CDR1 and CDR2: SGDLS, YYNGEE. The CDR3 runs to 15 residues. V gave up 0 bases and J gave up 3 bases; unmatched junction bases: 6. The CDR3 is CASSVASTGVYEQYF. DNA of the CDR3: TGTGCCAGCAGCGTAGCGAGTACAGGGGTCTACGAGCAGTACTTC.

In nucleotides, the CDR3 is TGTGCCAGCAGCCGAGGGTATACGGAAACCGGGGAGCTGTTTTTT. Translating it yields CASSRGYTETGELFF. This sequence joins TRBV7-3 and TRBJ2-2, with a possible D match to TRBD2 (5 bases). The CDR3 totals 15 residues. The V and J ends lost 5 bases and 5 bases respectively, with 15 bases between them. The V gene's germline CDR1 is SGHTA and CDR2 FQGTGA.

This sequence joins TRBV15 and TRBJ1-2, with D uncertain. In germline, CDR1 is LNHNV, CDR2 YYDKDF (reference sequence). CDR3 length: 12 amino acids. The V gene lost 3 bases and the J gene lost 8 bases, with 10 bases spanning the gap. In DNA form, the CDR3 reads TGTGCCACCAGCAGCTCCTCGGGGGGCTACACCTTC. This sequence encodes CATSSSSGGYTF.

The chain links TRBV5-1 to TRBJ2-2; 8 positions match TRBD2. V was pared by 4 bases and J by 1 base, with 3 bases of the junction left unmatched. Germline-derived CDR1 and CDR2 are SGHRS and YFSETQ. The CDR3 consists of 15 residues. CDR3 bases: TGCGCCAGCAGCCGGGGGGGCCTGAACACCGGGGAGCTGTTTTTT. Translated, it gives CASSRGGLNTGELFF.

For the CDR3, the DNA is TGTGCCAGCAGCCCGGGGTTTTCACTCCCCGAGCAGTACTTC. Residues: CASSPGFSLPEQYF. This chain uses TRBV11-2 with TRBJ2-7; TRBD2 is a possible D gene (5 bases). V lost 5 bases and J 6 bases, leaving 17 bases between the germline ends. This CDR3 comprises 14 residues. CDR1 is SGHAT and CDR2 is FQNNGV in the germline V gene.

The rearrangement uses TRBV5-1 and TRBJ1-4; possibly TRBD1 for D (6 bases). With 4 bases removed from V and 8 bases from J, the gap between germline ends came to 15 bases. CDR3 size: 14 residues. Germline CDR1 is SGHRS and CDR2 is YFSETQ. The DNA for the CDR3 is TGCGCCAGCAGCCGGGACACCGGCCGGGAAAAACTGTTTTTT. Translation: CASSRDTGREKLFF. Together with reference TRBV5-1 and TRBJ1-4, the CDR3 gives the full variable domain: KAGVTQTPRYLIKTRGQQVTLSCSPISGHRSVSWYQQTPGQGLQFLFEYFSETQRNKGNFPGRFSGRQFSNSRSEMNVSTLELGDSALYLCASSRDTGREKLFFGSGTQLSVL.

This clone was seen once. The chain couples TRBV5-4 to TRBJ1-2; D is unclear. Deletions cut 0 bases from V and 3 bases from J, with 12 bases between. The CDR3 sequence is 15 residues long. Germline CDR1 SGHNT, CDR2 YYREEE (reference sequence). The CDR3 coding sequence is TGTGCCAGCAGCTTGGAAGTACGGGGAGACTATGGCTACACCTTC. This codes for CASSLEVRGDYGYTF.

The chain carries TRBV9 and TRBJ1-3, with D tentatively TRBD1 (6 bases). Trimming removed 7 bases at V and 3 bases at J, with 11 bases between. Per the germline V gene, CDR1 is SGDLS and CDR2 is YYNGEE. This CDR3 has 13 residues. The CDR3 here is CASARQDGNTIYF. CDR3 DNA: TGTGCCAGCGCCCGACAGGATGGAAACACCATATATTTT.